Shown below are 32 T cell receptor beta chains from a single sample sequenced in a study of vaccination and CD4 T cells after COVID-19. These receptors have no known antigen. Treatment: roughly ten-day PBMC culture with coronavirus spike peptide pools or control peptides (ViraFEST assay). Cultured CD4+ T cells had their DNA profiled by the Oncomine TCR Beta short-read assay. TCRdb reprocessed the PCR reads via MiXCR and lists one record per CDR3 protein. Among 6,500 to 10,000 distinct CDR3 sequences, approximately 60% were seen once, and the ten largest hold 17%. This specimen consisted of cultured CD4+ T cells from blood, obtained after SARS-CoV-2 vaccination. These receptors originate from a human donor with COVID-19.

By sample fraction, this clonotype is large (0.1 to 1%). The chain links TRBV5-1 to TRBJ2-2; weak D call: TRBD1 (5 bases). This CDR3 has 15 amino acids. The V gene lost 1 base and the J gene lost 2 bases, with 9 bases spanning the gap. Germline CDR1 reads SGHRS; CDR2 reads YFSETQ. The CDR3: CASSLQGSNTGELFF. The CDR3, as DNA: TGCGCCAGCAGCTTGCAGGGCTCTAACACCGGGGAGCTGTTTTTT.

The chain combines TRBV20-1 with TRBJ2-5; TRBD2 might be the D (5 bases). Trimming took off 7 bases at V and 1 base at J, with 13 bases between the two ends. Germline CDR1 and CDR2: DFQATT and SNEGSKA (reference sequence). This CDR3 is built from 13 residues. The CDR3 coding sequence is TGCAGTGGGTTGGCGGGCATCCAAGAGACCCAGTACTTC. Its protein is CSGLAGIQETQYF.

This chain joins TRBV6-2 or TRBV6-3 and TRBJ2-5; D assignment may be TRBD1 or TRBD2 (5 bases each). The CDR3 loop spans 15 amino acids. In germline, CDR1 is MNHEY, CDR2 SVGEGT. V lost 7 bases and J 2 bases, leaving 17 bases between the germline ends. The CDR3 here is CASTKPGRSQETQYF. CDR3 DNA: TGTGCCAGCACCAAGCCGGGACGATCACAAGAGACCCAGTACTTC.

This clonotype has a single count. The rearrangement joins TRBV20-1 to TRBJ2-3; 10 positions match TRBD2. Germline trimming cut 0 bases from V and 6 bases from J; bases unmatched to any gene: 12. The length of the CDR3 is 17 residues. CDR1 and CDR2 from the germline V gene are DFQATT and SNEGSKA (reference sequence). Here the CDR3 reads CSARDPKAGAGGDTQYF. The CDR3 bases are TGCAGTGCTAGAGACCCCAAGGCGGGAGCGGGGGGGGATACGCAGTATTTT.

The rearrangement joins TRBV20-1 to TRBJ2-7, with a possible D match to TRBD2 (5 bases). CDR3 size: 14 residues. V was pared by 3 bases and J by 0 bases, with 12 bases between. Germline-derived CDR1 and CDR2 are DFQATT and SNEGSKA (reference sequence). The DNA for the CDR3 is TGCAGTGCTAGCCCGGGGTTTTTCTCCTACGAGCAGTACTTC. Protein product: CSASPGFFSYEQYF.

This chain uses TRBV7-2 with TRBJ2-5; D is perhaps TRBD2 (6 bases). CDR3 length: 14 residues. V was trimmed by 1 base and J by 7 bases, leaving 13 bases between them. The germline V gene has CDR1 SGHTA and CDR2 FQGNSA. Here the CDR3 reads CASSLVPAGGTQYF. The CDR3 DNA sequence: TGTGCCAGCAGCTTAGTCCCCGCCGGGGGGACCCAGTACTTC.

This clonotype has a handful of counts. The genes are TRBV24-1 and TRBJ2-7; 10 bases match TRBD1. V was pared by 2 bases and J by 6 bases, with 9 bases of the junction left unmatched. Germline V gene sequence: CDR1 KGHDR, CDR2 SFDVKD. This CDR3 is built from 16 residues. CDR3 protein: CATSDSLGTGVAEQYF. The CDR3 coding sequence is TGTGCCACCAGTGATTCGTTAGGGACAGGGGTTGCCGAGCAGTACTTC.

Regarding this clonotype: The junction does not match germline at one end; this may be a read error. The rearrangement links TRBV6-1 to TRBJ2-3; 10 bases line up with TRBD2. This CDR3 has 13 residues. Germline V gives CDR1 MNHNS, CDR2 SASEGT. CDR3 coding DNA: TGTGCCAGCGGTAGCGGGGGGACAGGTACGCAGTATTTT. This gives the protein CASGSGGTGTQYF.

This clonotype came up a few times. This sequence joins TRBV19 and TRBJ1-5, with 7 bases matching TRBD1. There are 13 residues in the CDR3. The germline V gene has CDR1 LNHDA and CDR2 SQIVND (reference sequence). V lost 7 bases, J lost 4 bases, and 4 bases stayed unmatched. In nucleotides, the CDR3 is TGTGCCAGTACCCTGGACAGGAATCAGCCCCAGCATTTT. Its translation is CASTLDRNQPQHF.

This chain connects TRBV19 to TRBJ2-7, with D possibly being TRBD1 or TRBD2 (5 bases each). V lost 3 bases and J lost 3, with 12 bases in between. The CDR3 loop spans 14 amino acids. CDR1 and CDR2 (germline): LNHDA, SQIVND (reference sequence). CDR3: CASSIGPGLYEQYF. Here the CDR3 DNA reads TGTGCCAGTAGTATCGGGCCGGGGCTCTACGAGCAGTACTTC.

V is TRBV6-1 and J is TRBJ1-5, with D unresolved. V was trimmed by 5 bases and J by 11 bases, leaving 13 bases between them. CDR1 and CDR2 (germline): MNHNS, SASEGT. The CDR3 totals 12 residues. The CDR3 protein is CASSTPPSAQHF. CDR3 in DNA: TGTGCCAGCAGTACTCCCCCCTCGGCCCAGCATTTT.

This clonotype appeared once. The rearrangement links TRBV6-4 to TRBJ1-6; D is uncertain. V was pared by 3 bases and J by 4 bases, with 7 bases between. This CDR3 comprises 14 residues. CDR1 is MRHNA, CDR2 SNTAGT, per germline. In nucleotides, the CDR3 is TGTGCCAGCAGTGAGGTCGGATATAATTCACCCCTCCACTTT. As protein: CASSEVGYNSPLHF.

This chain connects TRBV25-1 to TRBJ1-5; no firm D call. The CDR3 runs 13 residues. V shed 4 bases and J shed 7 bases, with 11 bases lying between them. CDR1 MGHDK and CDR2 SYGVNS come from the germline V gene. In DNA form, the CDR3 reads TGTGCCAGCAGTGGGCACAGTGCACAGCCCCAGCATTTT. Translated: CASSGHSAQPQHF.

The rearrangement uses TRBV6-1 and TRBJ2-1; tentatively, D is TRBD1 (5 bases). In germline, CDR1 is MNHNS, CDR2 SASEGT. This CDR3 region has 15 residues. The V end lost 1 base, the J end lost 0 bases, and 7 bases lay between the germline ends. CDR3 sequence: CASSEDTGSYNEQFF. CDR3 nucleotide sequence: TGTGCCAGCAGTGAAGATACAGGCTCCTACAATGAGCAGTTCTTC.

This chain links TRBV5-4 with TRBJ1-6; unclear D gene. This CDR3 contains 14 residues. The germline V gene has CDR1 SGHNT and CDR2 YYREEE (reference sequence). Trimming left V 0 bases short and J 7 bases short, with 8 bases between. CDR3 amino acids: CASSLGEQNSPLHF. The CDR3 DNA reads TGTGCCAGCAGCTTGGGGGAGCAGAATTCACCCCTCCACTTT.

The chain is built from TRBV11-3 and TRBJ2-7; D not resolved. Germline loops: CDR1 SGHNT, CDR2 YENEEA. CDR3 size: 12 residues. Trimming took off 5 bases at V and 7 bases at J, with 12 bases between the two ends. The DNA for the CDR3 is TGTGCCAGCAGCCCTGGAGAGACAGAGCAGTACTTC. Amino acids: CASSPGETEQYF.

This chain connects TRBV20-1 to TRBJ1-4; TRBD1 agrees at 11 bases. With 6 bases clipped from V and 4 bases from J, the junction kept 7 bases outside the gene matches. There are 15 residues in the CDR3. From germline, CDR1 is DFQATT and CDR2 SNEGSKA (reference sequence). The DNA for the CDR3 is TGCAGTGCACCGGACAGGGGGCAGAATAATGAAAAACTGTTTTTT. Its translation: CSAPDRGQNNEKLFF.

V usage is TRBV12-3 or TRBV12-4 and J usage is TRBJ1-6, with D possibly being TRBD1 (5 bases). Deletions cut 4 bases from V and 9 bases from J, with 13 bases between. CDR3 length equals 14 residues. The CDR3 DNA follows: TGTGCCAGCAGTTCCTCCGGGGGGAGTTCACCCCTCCACTTT. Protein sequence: CASSSSGGSSPLHF.

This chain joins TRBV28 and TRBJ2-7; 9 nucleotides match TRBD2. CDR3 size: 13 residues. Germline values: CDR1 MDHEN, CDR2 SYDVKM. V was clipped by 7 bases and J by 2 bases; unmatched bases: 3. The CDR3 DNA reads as TGTGCCAGCAAGCTAGCGGGGCCCTACGAGCAGTACTTC. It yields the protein CASKLAGPYEQYF.

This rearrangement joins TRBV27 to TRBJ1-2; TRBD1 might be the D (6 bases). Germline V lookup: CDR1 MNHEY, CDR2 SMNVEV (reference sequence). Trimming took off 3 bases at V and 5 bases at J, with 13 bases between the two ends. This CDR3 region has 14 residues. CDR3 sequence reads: CASSFSGQIYGYTF. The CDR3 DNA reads TGTGCCAGCAGTTTTAGTGGACAGATTTATGGCTACACCTTC.

CDR3 sequence (DNA): TGTGCCAGCAGCTTAAAGGGTAGCGGGGGGATACGGACGAATCGCACAGATACGCAGTATTTT. This sequence encodes CASSLKGSGGIRTNRTDTQYF. V is TRBV7-6 and J is TRBJ2-3, with 10 bases lining up with TRBD2. V lost 2 bases to trimming and J lost 1 base; unmatched junction nucleotides: 18. Germline V gene lookup returns CDR1 SGHVS and CDR2 FNYEAQ. The CDR3 runs to 21 residues.

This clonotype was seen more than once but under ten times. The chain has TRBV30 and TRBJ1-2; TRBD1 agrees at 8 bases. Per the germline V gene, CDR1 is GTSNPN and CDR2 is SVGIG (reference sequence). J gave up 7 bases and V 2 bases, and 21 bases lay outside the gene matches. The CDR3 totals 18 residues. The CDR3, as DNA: TGTGCCTGGAGTACCGGTACTTACGGACAGGGTTCGGGGTTTGGCTACACCTTC. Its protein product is CAWSTGTYGQGSGFGYTF.

CDR3 sequence (DNA): TGTGCCAGCAGCCATATGAGGGTCGCGAGCGAGCAGTACTTC. Encoded protein: CASSHMRVASEQYF. The chain employs TRBV14 and TRBJ2-7, with a possible D match to TRBD2 (5 bases). V lost 3 bases to trimming and J lost 6 bases, with 15 bases between them. There are 14 residues in the CDR3. Looked up from germline, CDR1 is SGHDN and CDR2 is FVKESK. Filled out from reference TRBV14 and TRBJ2-7, the complete variable domain reads EAGVTQFPSHSVIEKGQTVTLRCDPISGHDNLYWYRRVMGKEIKFLLHFVKESKQDESGMPNNRFLAERTGGTYSTLKVQPAELEDSGVYFCASSHMRVASEQYFGPGTRLTVT.

CDR3 sequence (DNA): TGTGCCAGCAGTTTAGTAAGGGGGAACACTGAAGCTTTCTTT. It codes for CASSLVRGNTEAFF. This chain links TRBV27 with TRBJ1-1; D may be TRBD1 (5 bases). Per germline, CDR1 MNHEY and CDR2 SMNVEV (reference sequence). Trimming took 2 bases from V and 1 from J, leaving 8 bases between them. This CDR3 is built from 14 residues.

CDR3 nucleotide sequence: TGTGCCAGTAGTACCATGGACAGGGGAAGAGGGCTGTTTTTT. Encoded protein: CASSTMDRGRGLFF. The chain has TRBV19 and TRBJ2-2, with TRBD1 matching over 9 bases. In germline, CDR1 is LNHDA, CDR2 SQIVND (reference sequence). The CDR3 runs 14 residues. J lost 13 bases, V lost 4 bases, and 10 bases had no gene match. The variable domain in full, completed from reference TRBV19 and TRBJ2-2, reads DGGITQSPKYLFRKEGQNVTLSCEQNLNHDAMYWYRQDPGQGLRLIYYSQIVNDFQKGDIAEGYSVSREKKESFPLTVTSAQKNPTAFYLCASSTMDRGRGLFFGEGSRLTVL.

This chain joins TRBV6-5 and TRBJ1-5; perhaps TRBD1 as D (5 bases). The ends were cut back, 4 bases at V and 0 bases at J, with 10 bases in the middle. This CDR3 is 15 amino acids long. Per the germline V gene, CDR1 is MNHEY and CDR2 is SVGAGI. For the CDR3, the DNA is TGTGCCAGCAGTTCGAGGGGCGGTAGCAATCAGCCCCAGCATTTT. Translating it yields CASSSRGGSNQPQHF.

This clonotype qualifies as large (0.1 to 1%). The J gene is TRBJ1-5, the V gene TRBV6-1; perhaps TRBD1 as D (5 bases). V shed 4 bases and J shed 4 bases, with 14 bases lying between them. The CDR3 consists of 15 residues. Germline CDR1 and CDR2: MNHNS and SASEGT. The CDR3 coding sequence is TGTGCCAGCAGTGCCTCAGACAGAGCTAATCAGCCCCAGCATTTT. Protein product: CASSASDRANQPQHF.

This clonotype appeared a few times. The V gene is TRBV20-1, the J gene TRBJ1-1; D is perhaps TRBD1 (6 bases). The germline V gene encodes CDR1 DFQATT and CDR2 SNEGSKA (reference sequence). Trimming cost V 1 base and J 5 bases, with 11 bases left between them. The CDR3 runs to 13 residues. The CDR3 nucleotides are TGCAGTGCTAGAGCTTTTAGGGGGACTGAAGCTTTCTTT. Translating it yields CSARAFRGTEAFF.

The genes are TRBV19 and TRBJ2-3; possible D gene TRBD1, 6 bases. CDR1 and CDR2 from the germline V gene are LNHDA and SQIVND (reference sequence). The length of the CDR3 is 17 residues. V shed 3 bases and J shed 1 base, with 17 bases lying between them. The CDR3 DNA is TGTGCCAGTAGTATGGGTGGGGGCCTCGGGCGCACAGATACGCAGTATTTT. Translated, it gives CASSMGGGLGRTDTQYF.

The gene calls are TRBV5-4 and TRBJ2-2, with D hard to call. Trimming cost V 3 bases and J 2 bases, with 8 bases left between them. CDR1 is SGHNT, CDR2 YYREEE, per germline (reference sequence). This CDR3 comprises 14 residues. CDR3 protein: CASSSSRNTGELFF. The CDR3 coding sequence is TGTGCCAGCAGCTCGAGCAGAAACACCGGGGAGCTGTTTTTT.

The CDR3 sequence: CASSLDGSWSGANVLTF. The CDR3 DNA reads as TGCGCCAGCAGCTTGGACGGTAGCTGGTCTGGGGCCAACGTCCTGACTTTC. J is TRBJ2-6 and V is TRBV5-1; D is uncertain. The CDR3 has 17 residues. With 0 bases removed from V and 1 base from J, the gap between germline ends came to 11 bases. CDR1 and CDR2 (germline): SGHRS, YFSETQ.

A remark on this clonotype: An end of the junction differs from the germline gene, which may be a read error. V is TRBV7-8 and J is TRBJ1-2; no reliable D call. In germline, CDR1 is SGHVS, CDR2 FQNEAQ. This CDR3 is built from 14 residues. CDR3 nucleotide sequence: TGTGCCAGCGGCTTCCGAAGCTCTAACTATGGCTACACCTTC. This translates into CASGFRSSNYGYTF.